These 7 T cell receptor beta chains originate from one sample sequenced in a study of response to subunit inactivated influenza vaccine. TCRdb itself ran the RT-PCR reads through MiXCR, one entry per CDR3 protein. Here the sample spans hundreds of thousands of distinct CDR3 sequences, about 25% being singletons. Sequencing was performed on CD4+ T cells sorted from PBMCs, taken around 5 days after vaccination. All receptors come from a man between 45 and 60 years old who received an inactivated influenza vaccine.

In its sample, this clonotype was seen a few times. V is TRBV11-2 and J is TRBJ2-3; tentatively, D is TRBD1 (5 bases). This CDR3 comprises 16 residues. Trimming cost V 1 base and J 1 base, with 12 bases left between them. From germline, CDR1 is SGHAT and CDR2 FQNNGV. In DNA, the CDR3 is TGTGCCAGCAGCTTAGTTAGGGGCTTTGGCACAGATACGCAGTATTTT. It translates to CASSLVRGFGTDTQYF.

The chain has TRBV6-1 and TRBJ2-1; the D is unclear. The CDR3 is 16 amino acids. V was pared by 6 bases and J by 2 bases, with 17 bases between. Germline V gene lookup returns CDR1 MNHNS and CDR2 SASEGT. In nucleotides, the CDR3 is TGTGCCAGCAGCCTACAGACATTCCGGCCCTACAATGAGCAGTTCTTC. This codes for CASSLQTFRPYNEQFF.

This clonotype was recorded a few times. The chain has TRBV5-5 and TRBJ2-1; 8 bases are shared with TRBD2. The CDR3 extends over 16 amino acids. Trimming took 0 bases from V and 7 from J; bases not matched to a gene: 9. Germline lookup yields CDR1 SGHKS and CDR2 YYEKEE (reference sequence). The chain's CDR3 is CASSLVRGLVENEQFF. CDR3 sequence (DNA): TGTGCCAGCAGCTTGGTCAGGGGACTAGTAGAAAATGAGCAGTTCTTC.

This clonotype was detected only a few times. V gene TRBV6-1 combines with J gene TRBJ2-3; D gene ambiguous. The ends were cut back, 0 bases at V and 0 bases at J, with 4 bases in the middle. CDR1 is MNHNS and CDR2 is SASEGT in the germline V gene. The CDR3 has 14 residues. The CDR3 DNA follows: TGTGCCAGCAGTGAAGCGGGCAGCACAGATACGCAGTATTTT. It translates to CASSEAGSTDTQYF.

This clonotype was seen a handful of times. V is TRBV2 and J is TRBJ1-4, with D unclear. The CDR3 sequence is 12 residues long. Germline V gene sequence: CDR1 SNHLY, CDR2 FYNNEI. The V end lost 6 bases, the J end lost 8 bases, and 10 bases lay between the germline ends. CDR3 loop: CASRRYEEKLFF. Here the CDR3 DNA reads TGTGCCAGCAGGCGGTACGAAGAAAAACTGTTTTTT.

This clonotype was counted a few times. This chain uses TRBV20-1 with TRBJ2-7; possibly TRBD1 for D (5 bases). CDR3 length equals 14 residues. Germline V gene sequence: CDR1 DFQATT, CDR2 SNEGSKA (reference sequence). The germline V and J ends were trimmed by 0 bases and 9 bases, with 18 bases remaining between them. The CDR3 nucleotides are TGCAGTGCTAGAGATGTGACAGAAATACGCGGGCAGTACTTC. Its translation: CSARDVTEIRGQYF.

This clonotype came up a few times. The chain uses TRBV12-3 or TRBV12-4 and TRBJ2-7; no clear D. This CDR3 contains 15 residues. Between the trimmed V and J ends, which lost 0 bases and 5 bases, there was a span of 14 bases. The CDR3: CASSLALTVWDEQYF. CDR3 nucleotide sequence: TGTGCCAGCAGTTTAGCCCTTACAGTTTGGGACGAGCAGTACTTC.